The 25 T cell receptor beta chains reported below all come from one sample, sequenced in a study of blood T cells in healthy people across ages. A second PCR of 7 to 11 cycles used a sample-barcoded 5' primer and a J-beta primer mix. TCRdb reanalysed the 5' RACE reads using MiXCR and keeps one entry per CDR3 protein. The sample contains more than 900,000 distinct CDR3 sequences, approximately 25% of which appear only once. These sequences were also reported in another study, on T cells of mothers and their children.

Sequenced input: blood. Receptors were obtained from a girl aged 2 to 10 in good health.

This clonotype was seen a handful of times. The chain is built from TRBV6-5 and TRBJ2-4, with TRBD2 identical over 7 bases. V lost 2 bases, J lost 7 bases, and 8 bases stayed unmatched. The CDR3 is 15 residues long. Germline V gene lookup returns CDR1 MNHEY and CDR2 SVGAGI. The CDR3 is CASSYMPGGWNIQYF. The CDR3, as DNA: TGTGCCAGCAGTTACATGCCGGGAGGTTGGAACATTCAGTACTTC.

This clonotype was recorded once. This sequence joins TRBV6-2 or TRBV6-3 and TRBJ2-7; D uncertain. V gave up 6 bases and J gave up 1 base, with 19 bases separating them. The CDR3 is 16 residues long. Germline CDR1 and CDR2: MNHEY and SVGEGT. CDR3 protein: CASSQAKAPYSYEQYF. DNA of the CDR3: TGTGCCAGCAGCCAGGCAAAGGCTCCTTATTCCTACGAGCAGTACTTC.

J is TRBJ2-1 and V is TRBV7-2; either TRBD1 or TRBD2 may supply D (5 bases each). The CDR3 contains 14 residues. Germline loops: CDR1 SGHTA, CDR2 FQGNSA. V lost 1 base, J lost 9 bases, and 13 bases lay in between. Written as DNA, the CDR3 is TGTGCCAGCAGCTTAGGTGTGGGGGTTACTGAGCAGTTCTTC. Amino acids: CASSLGVGVTEQFF.

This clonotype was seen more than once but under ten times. CDR3 loop: CASSYSIQGAAYEQYF. CDR3 coding DNA: TGTGCCAGCAGTTACTCGATACAGGGGGCTGCCTACGAGCAGTACTTC. This chain uses TRBV6-5 with TRBJ2-7; 9 nucleotides agree with TRBD1. Per germline, CDR1 MNHEY and CDR2 SVGAGI. The CDR3 contains 16 residues. The J segment lost 2 bases and the V segment lost 0 bases, leaving 5 bases of the junction unmatched.

The CDR3 region has the DNA TGTGCCAGCAGCCAAGGGGTCGGGGGCAACACTGAAGCTTTCTTT. Residues: CASSQGVGGNTEAFF. The chain recombines TRBV3-1 with TRBJ1-1, with D perhaps matching TRBD1 (6 bases). The CDR3 is made up of 15 amino acids. The germline gives CDR1 LGHDT, CDR2 YNNKEL (reference sequence). V dropped 1 base and J dropped 2 bases, with 11 bases sitting between them.

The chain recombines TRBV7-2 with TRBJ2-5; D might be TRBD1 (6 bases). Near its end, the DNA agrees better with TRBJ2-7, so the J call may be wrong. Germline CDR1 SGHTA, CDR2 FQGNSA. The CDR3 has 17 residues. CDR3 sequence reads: CASSQDSLGVLGGEQYF. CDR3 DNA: TGTGCCAGCAGCCAGGACAGTTTAGGGGTTTTAGGTGGCGAGCAGTACTTC.

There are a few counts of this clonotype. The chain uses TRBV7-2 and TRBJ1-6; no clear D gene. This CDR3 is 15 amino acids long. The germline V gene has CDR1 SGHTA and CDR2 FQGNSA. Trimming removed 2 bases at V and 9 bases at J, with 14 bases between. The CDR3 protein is CASSLSFGVSSPLHF. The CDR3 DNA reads TGTGCCAGCAGCTTAAGCTTTGGGGTGTCTTCACCCCTCCACTTT. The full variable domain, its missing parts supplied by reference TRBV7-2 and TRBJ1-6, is GAGVSQSPSNKVTEKGKDVELRCDPISGHTALYWYRQSLGQGLEFLIYFQGNSAPDKSGLPSDRFSAERTGGSVSTLTIQRTQQEDSAVYLCASSLSFGVSSPLHFGNGTRLTVT.

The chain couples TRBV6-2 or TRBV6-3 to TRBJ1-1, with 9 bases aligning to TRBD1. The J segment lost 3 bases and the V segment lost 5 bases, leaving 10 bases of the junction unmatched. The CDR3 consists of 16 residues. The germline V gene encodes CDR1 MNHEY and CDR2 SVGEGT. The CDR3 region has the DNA TGTGCCAGCAGTACCGAAACAGGGGGCGCGGACACTGAAGCTTTCTTT. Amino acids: CASSTETGGADTEAFF.

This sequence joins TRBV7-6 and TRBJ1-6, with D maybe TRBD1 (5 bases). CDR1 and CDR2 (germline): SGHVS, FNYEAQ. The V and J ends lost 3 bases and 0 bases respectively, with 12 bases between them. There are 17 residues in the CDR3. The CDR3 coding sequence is TGTGCCAGCAGCTTGGAGGGCACAGGCTCCTATAATTCACCCCTCCACTTT. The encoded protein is CASSLEGTGSYNSPLHF.

CDR3 amino acids: CASSSTGTSLHEQFF. The CDR3 DNA sequence: TGTGCCAGCAGCTCCACAGGGACATCCCTCCATGAGCAGTTCTTC. The V and J genes are TRBV7-9 and TRBJ2-5; D is possibly TRBD1 (6 bases). The DNA end is more similar to TRBJ2-1, so the J call may be wrong. Germline loops: CDR1 SEHNR, CDR2 FQNEAQ (reference sequence). The CDR3 extends over 15 amino acids.

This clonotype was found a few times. The CDR3 DNA reads as TGTGCCACCCTACTAGCGCACCCTTACAATGAGCAGTTCTTC. Amino acids: CATLLAHPYNEQFF. This sequence joins TRBV28 and TRBJ2-1; TRBD2 matches 7 bases. CDR1 and CDR2 from the germline V gene are MDHEN and SYDVKM. The V gene end was trimmed by 10 bases and the J gene end by 4 bases; junction bases not matched to a gene: 10. CDR3 length equals 14 residues.

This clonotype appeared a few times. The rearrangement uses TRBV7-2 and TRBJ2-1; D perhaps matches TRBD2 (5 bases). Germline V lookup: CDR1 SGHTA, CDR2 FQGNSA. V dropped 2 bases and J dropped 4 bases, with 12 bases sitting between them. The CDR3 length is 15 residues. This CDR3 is CASSLIPGRYNEQFF. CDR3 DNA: TGTGCCAGCAGCTTAATTCCGGGAAGGTACAATGAGCAGTTCTTC.

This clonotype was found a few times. The CDR3, as DNA: TGTGCCATCAGGTCATACGGCCCCATGAACACTGAAGCTTTCTTT. As protein: CAIRSYGPMNTEAFF. The chain uses TRBV10-3 and TRBJ1-1; D is unresolved. Trimming shortened V by 6 bases and J by 0 bases, and 14 bases separated the two germline ends. This CDR3 has 15 amino acids. The germline CDR1 and CDR2 sequences are ENHRY and SYGVKD.

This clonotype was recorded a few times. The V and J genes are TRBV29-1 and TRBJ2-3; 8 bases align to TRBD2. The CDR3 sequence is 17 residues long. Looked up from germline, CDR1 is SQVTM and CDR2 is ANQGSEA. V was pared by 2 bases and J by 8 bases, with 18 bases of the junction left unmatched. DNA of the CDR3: TGCAGCGTTGAAAATCTTGGTAGCGGGGTATCGCTCGGTACGCAGTATTTT. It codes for CSVENLGSGVSLGTQYF.

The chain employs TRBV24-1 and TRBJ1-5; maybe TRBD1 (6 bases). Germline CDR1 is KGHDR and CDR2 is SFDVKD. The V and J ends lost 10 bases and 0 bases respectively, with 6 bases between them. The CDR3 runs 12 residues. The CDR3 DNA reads TGTGCCACACAGGGTAGCAATCAGCCCCAGCATTTT. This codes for CATQGSNQPQHF.

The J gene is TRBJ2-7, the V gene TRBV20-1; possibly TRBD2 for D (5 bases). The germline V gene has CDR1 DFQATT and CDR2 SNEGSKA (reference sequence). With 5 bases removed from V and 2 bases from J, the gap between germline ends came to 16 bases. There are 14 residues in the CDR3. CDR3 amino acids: CSAPTGLLPYEQYF. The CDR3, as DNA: TGCAGTGCTCCGACTGGACTGTTACCCTACGAGCAGTACTTC.

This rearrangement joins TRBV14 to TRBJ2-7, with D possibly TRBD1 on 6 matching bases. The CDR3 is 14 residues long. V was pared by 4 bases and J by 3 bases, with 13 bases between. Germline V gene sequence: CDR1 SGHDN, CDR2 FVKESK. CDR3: CASSRYRESYEQYF. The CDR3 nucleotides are TGTGCCAGCAGCCGCTACAGGGAGAGCTACGAGCAGTACTTC.

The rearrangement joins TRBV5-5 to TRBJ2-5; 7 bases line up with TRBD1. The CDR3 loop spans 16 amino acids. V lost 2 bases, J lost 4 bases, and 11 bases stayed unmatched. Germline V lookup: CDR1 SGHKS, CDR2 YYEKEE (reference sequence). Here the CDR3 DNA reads TGTGCCAGCAGCTTTTGGACAGGCGAGCCCCCAGAGACCCAGTACTTC. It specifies CASSFWTGEPPETQYF.

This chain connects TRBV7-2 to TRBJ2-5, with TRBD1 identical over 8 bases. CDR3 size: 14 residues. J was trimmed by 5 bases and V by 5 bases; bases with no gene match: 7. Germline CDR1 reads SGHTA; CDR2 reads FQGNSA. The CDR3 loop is CASSRRTGSETQYF. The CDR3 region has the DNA TGTGCCAGCAGCCGTCGGACAGGGTCGGAGACCCAGTACTTC. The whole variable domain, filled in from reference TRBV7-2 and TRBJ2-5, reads GAGVSQSPSNKVTEKGKDVELRCDPISGHTALYWYRQSLGQGLEFLIYFQGNSAPDKSGLPSDRFSAERTGGSVSTLTIQRTQQEDSAVYLCASSRRTGSETQYFGPGTRLLVL.

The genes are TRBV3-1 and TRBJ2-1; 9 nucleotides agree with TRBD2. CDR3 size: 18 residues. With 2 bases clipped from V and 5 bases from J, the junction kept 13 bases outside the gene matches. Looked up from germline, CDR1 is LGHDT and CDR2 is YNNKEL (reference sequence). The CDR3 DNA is TGTGCCAGCAGCCAAAGGAGGCTAGCGGGAAGCGAGGACAATGAGCAGTTCTTC. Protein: CASSQRRLAGSEDNEQFF.

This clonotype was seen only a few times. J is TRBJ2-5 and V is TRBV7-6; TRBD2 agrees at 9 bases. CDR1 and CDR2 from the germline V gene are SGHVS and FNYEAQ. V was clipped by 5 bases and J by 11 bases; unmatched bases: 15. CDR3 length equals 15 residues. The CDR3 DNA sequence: TGTGCCAGCAGCCCCGATGCGGGAGGGCCTTGGGAGCAGTACTTC. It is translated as CASSPDAGGPWEQYF. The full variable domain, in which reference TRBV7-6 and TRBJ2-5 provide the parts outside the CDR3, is GAGVSQSPRYKVTKRGQDVALRCDPISGHVSLYWYRQALGQGPEFLTYFNYEAQQDKSGLPNDRFSAERPEGSISTLTIQRTEQRDSAMYRCASSPDAGGPWEQYFGPGTRLLVL.

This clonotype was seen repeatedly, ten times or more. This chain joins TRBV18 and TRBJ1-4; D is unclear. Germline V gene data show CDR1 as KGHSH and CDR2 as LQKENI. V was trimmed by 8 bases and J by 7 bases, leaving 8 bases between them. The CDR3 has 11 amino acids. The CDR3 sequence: CASSPGEKLFF. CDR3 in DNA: TGTGCCAGCAGCCCGGGTGAAAAACTGTTTTTT.

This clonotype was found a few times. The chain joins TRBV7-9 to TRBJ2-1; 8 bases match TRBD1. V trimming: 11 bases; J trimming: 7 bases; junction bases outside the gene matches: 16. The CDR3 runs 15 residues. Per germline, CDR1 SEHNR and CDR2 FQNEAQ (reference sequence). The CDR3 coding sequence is TGTGCCCTGATCGGCCGGACAGGGAAGGCAAATGAGCAGTTCTTC. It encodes CALIGRTGKANEQFF.

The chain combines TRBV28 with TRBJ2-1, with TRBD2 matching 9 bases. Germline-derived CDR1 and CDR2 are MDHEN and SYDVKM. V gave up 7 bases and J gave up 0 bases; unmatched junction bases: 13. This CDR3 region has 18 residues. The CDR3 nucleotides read TGTGCCAGCAATTCCCTAACTAGCGGGCGAAGCTCCTACAATGAGCAGTTCTTC. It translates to CASNSLTSGRSSYNEQFF. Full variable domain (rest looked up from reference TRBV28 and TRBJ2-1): DVKVTQSSRYLVKRTGEKVFLECVQDMDHENMFWYRQDPGLGLRLIYFSYDVKMKEKGDIPEGYSVSREKKERFSLILESASTNQTSMYLCASNSLTSGRSSYNEQFFGPGTRLTVL.

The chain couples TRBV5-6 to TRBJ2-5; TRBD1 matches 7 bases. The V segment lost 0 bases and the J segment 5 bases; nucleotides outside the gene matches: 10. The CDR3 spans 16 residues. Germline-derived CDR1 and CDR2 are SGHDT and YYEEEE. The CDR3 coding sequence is TGTGCCAGCAGCTTGGCAGGGGGTCGGTACGCGGAGACCCAGTACTTC. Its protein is CASSLAGGRYAETQYF.